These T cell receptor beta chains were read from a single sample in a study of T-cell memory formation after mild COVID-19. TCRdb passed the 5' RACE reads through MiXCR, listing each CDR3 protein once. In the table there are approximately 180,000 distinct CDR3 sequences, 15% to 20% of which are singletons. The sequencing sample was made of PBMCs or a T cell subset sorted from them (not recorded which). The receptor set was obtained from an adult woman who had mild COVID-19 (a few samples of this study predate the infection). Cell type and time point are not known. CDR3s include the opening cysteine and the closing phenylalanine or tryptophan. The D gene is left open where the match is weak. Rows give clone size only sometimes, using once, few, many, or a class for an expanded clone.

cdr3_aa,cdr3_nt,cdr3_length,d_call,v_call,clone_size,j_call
CASSLAVYEQYF,TGTGCCAGCAGTTTGGCGGTCTACGAGCAGTACTTC,12,.,TRBV12-3/TRBV12-4,few,TRBJ2-7
CSVSLAGPGEQFF,TGCAGTGTATCCCTAGCGGGGCCGGGAGAGCAGTTCTTC,13,TRBD2,TRBV20-1,few,TRBJ2-1
CASSRDSLYNEQFF,TGTGCCAGCAGTAGGGACTCGCTATACAATGAGCAGTTCTTC,14,.,TRBV12-3/TRBV12-4,few,TRBJ2-1
CASSGAGVNEQYF,TGTGCCAGCAGCGGGGCAGGGGTTAACGAGCAGTACTTC,13,.,TRBV6-5,few,TRBJ2-7
CAITSQEQATDTQYF,TGTGCCATCACCTCACAGGAGCAGGCCACAGATACGCAGTATTTT,15,.,TRBV10-3,few,TRBJ2-3
CSAPKTGRAGTSGYNEQFF,TGCAGCGCCCCAAAGACCGGGCGGGCGGGGACTAGCGGATACAATGAGCAGTTCTTC,19,TRBD2,TRBV29-1,few,TRBJ2-1
CASSIAPRGRGAFF,TGTGCCAGTAGTATAGCCCCCAGGGGGCGAGGAGCTTTCTTT,14,TRBD1,TRBV19,.,TRBJ1-1
CASLGTLPLRTQYF,TGTGCCAGCCTGGGGACCCTCCCGTTGAGGACCCAGTACTTC,14,.,TRBV6-1,.,TRBJ2-5
CASSLASAGLNTEAFF,TGCGCCAGCAGCTTGGCATCCGCAGGGTTGAACACTGAAGCTTTCTTT,16,.,TRBV5-1,.,TRBJ1-1
CASSYYTGTGEGRPQHF,TGTGCCAGCAGCTATTACACCGGGACAGGGGAGGGTAGGCCCCAGCATTTT,17,TRBD1,TRBV7-8,few,TRBJ1-5
CASSQNGGYTF,TGTGCCAGCAGCCAGAACGGCGGCTACACCTTC,11,.,TRBV3-1,few,TRBJ1-2
CATSRAKYTDTQYF,TGTGCCACCAGCAGAGCAAAGTATACAGATACGCAGTATTTT,14,.,TRBV15,few,TRBJ2-3
CASSLVSGQQETQYF,TGCGCCAGCAGCTTGGTATCAGGGCAGCAAGAGACCCAGTACTTC,15,.,TRBV5-1,few,TRBJ2-5
CASSLTKLTGPTYEQYF,TGTGCCAGCAGTTTAACGAAACTGACAGGTCCCACCTACGAGCAGTACTTC,17,.,TRBV12-3/TRBV12-4,many,TRBJ2-7
CATENVLFEQYF,TGTGCCACTGAGAATGTCCTCTTCGAGCAGTACTTC,12,.,TRBV19,few,TRBJ2-7
CSVEDVQYNEQFF,TGCAGCGTTGAAGACGTCCAGTACAATGAGCAGTTCTTC,13,.,TRBV29-1,few,TRBJ2-1
CASSSFSGTSTDTQYF,TGCGCCAGCAGCTCCTTTAGCGGGACTTCCACAGATACGCAGTATTTT,16,TRBD2,TRBV5-1,few,TRBJ2-3
CASSTTTGSYEQYF,TGTGCCAGCAGCACGACGACAGGGTCCTACGAGCAGTACTTC,14,TRBD1,TRBV7-2,few,TRBJ2-7
CASSLFTGSNYEQYF,TGTGCCAGCAGCTTATTTACGGGGTCCAACTACGAGCAGTACTTC,15,.,TRBV7-8,.,TRBJ2-7
CATSDFETQYF,TGTGCCACCAGTGATTTTGAGACCCAGTACTTC,11,.,TRBV24-1,few,TRBJ2-5
CASSYRTSGGTDTQYF,TGTGCCAGCAGTTACCGGACTAGCGGGGGCACAGATACGCAGTATTTT,16,TRBD2,TRBV6-5,few,TRBJ2-3
CASSLDSQGGVVQYF,TGCGCCAGCAGCTTGGATTCACAGGGGGGTGTAGTGCAGTACTTC,15,TRBD1,TRBV5-1,.,TRBJ2-7
CASSQDSTAGANVLTF,TGCGCCAGCAGCCAAGATTCAACGGCTGGGGCCAACGTCCTGACTTTC,16,.,TRBV4-3,many,TRBJ2-6
CASSHTGLAGGERNEQFF,TGTGCCAGCAGCCATACGGGACTAGCGGGAGGCGAGCGGAATGAGCAGTTCTTC,18,TRBD2,TRBV7-9,.,TRBJ2-1
CASSPGKGGLYNEQFF,TGCGCCAGCTCTCCCGGAAAGGGAGGCCTTTACAATGAGCAGTTCTTC,16,.,TRBV5-1,few,TRBJ2-1
CASSEQGRDNEQFF,TGCGCCAGCAGTGAGCAGGGCAGGGACAATGAGCAGTTCTTC,14,.,TRBV10-2,.,TRBJ2-1
CASSLGGLLTGELFF,TGTGCCAGCAGCTTAGGAGGACTCTTGACCGGGGAGCTGTTTTTT,15,.,TRBV7-2,few,TRBJ2-2
CASNSRSGSNEKLFF,TGTGCCAGCAACTCCCGGAGTGGGTCTAATGAAAAACTGTTTTTT,15,.,TRBV5-5,.,TRBJ1-4
CASSSALAGVETQYF,TGTGCCAGCAGTTCCGCGTTAGCGGGAGTCGAGACCCAGTACTTC,15,TRBD2,TRBV11-3,few,TRBJ2-5
CASSSGTSGGVWETQYF,TGTGCCAGCAGTTCAGGGACTAGCGGGGGGGTCTGGGAGACCCAGTACTTC,17,TRBD2,TRBV12-3/TRBV12-4,.,TRBJ2-5
CASSRGVTGGNYGYTF,TGTGCCAGCAGTCGCGGGGTGACAGGGGGGAACTATGGCTACACCTTC,16,TRBD1,TRBV11-2,.,TRBJ1-2
CASSSGTVVYEQYF,TGTGCCAGCAGTTCCGGGACAGTAGTCTACGAGCAGTACTTC,14,TRBD1,TRBV6-5,few,TRBJ2-7
CASSPRLSRTEAFF,TGTGCCAGCAGCCCCCGGCTTTCGCGAACTGAAGCTTTCTTT,14,.,TRBV5-5,.,TRBJ1-1
CASSWGPIGNEQFF,TGTGCCAGCAGCTGGGGGCCTATCGGCAATGAGCAGTTCTTC,14,.,TRBV5-5,.,TRBJ2-1
CAIARDGSNQPQHF,TGTGCCATCGCCCGGGACGGCAGCAATCAGCCCCAGCATTTT,14,.,TRBV10-3,.,TRBJ1-5
CASRENYEQYF,TGTGCCAGCAGGGAGAACTACGAGCAGTATTTC,11,.,TRBV5-5,few,TRBJ2-7
CASSADGGAKNIQYF,TGTGCCAGCAGTGCCGACGGTGGGGCCAAAAACATTCAGTACTTC,15,.,TRBV2,.,TRBJ2-4
CASINVAVGGQFF,TGTGCCAGCATTAACGTAGCGGTCGGGGGGCAGTTCTTC,13,.,TRBV2,.,TRBJ2-1
CASSLSQAYEQYF,TGTGCCAGCAGCTTGAGCCAGGCGTACGAGCAGTACTTC,13,.,TRBV5-6,.,TRBJ2-7
CSASPFSGRVSYEQYF,TGCAGTGCTAGCCCCTTTAGCGGGAGGGTCTCCTACGAGCAGTACTTC,16,TRBD2,TRBV20-1,.,TRBJ2-7
CASILAKGYGYTF,TGTGCCAGCATTCTGGCTAAGGGGTATGGCTACACCTTC,13,.,TRBV6-2/TRBV6-3,few,TRBJ1-2
CASSRAGATYNEQFF,TGTGCCAGCAGCCGTGCGGGGGCCACCTACAATGAGCAGTTCTTC,15,.,TRBV12-3/TRBV12-4,few,TRBJ2-1
CAWGRGGYWEAFF,TGTGCCTGGGGAAGAGGGGGTTATTGGGAAGCTTTCTTT,13,.,TRBV30,.,TRBJ1-1
CASSLSLSGDEKLFF,TGCGCCAGCAGCTTGTCCCTCTCGGGGGATGAAAAACTGTTTTTT,15,.,TRBV5-1,few,TRBJ1-4
CASSPLRETNTEAFF,TGTGCCAGCAGCCCACTCAGGGAGACGAACACTGAAGCTTTCTTT,15,.,TRBV11-2,.,TRBJ1-1
CASSQGGPRGETQYF,TGTGCCAGCAGCCAAGGGGGACCCCGCGGGGAGACCCAGTACTTC,15,.,TRBV14,many,TRBJ2-5
CSVEKRGENEQYF,TGCAGCGTTGAAAAGAGGGGGGAGAACGAGCAGTACTTC,13,.,TRBV29-1,few,TRBJ2-7
CASSPPGGTSTDTQYF,TGTGCCAGCTCACCACCGGGAGGGACCAGCACAGATACGCAGTATTTT,16,TRBD2,TRBV18,few,TRBJ2-3
CASSYRTGEVNSPLHF,TGTGCCAGCAGTTATAGGACAGGGGAGGTTAATTCACCCCTCCACTTT,16,TRBD1,TRBV7-9,few,TRBJ1-6
CASSLRASGGLGDTQYF,TGTGCCAGCAGCTTACGGGCTAGCGGGGGGTTGGGGGATACGCAGTATTTT,17,TRBD2,TRBV7-2,.,TRBJ2-3
CASSPPVRGKTSTDTQYF,TGTGCCAGCTCACCACCGGTCAGGGGGAAAACTAGCACAGATACGCAGTATTTT,18,TRBD1,TRBV18,.,TRBJ2-3
CASSLLEGYTF,TGTGCCAGCAGCCTCCTTGAGGGCTACACCTTC,11,.,TRBV7-2,few,TRBJ1-2
CASRAGQQNTEAFF,TGCGCCAGCCGGGCGGGACAACAGAACACTGAAGCTTTCTTT,14,.,TRBV10-2,few,TRBJ1-1
CASSSISGISLSEQFF,TGTGCCAGCAGTTCCATTAGCGGGATTTCCCTCTCTGAGCAGTTCTTC,16,TRBD2,TRBV7-6,.,TRBJ2-1
CASSLGGAKGNEQFF,TGTGCCAGCAGCTTAGGGGGGGCTAAAGGCAATGAGCAGTTCTTC,15,.,TRBV7-3,.,TRBJ2-1
CASSLGWGNRGRHGYTF,TGTGCCAGCAGCTTAGGTTGGGGAAACAGGGGGCGCCATGGCTACACCTTC,17,TRBD1,TRBV7-6,.,TRBJ1-2
CASSSQGGRGEQYF,TGTGCCAGCAGCTCCCAAGGCGGAAGGGGCGAGCAGTACTTC,14,.,TRBV9,few,TRBJ2-7
CASSKTGYEQYF,TGTGCCAGCAGCAAGACAGGCTACGAGCAGTACTTC,12,.,TRBV7-2,many,TRBJ2-7
CSASDGHSSGYTF,TGCAGTGCTAGCGATGGGCACTCAAGTGGCTACACCTTC,13,.,TRBV20-1,few,TRBJ1-2
CASSLLGEAFF,TGTGCCAGCAGCCTACTGGGTGAAGCTTTCTTT,11,.,TRBV3-1,.,TRBJ1-1